Each of the 27 T cell receptor beta chains below was sequenced from the same sample in a study of T cells after yellow fever vaccination (dated by TCRdb to the late 2010s). Library creation used 5' RACE. The instrument given in TCRdb is Illumina NovaSeq 6000. TCRdb took the public reads, trimmed them with fastp at Q25, ran MiXCR for clone calling and kept in-frame beta chains. Merged by CDR3 protein, the rows form single entries marked with the most common genes and DNA. The sample contains some 240,000 distinct CDR3 sequences, about 3.9% of them found a single time. The ten largest clonotypes hold around a fifth of the sample. The treatment or condition label for this specimen denotes: live attenuated yellow fever vaccine strain. The starting material was PBMCs, obtained 15 days after the yellow fever booster vaccination. Receptor source: a man younger than 35 who received the YFV17D yellow fever vaccine.

This clonotype was detected ten times or more. The chain recombines TRBV20-1 with TRBJ2-1; D ambiguous. Germline lookup yields CDR1 DFQATT and CDR2 SNEGSKA (reference sequence). The CDR3 runs 13 residues. V was cut by 0 bases and J by 6 bases, with 9 bases left in between. CDR3 DNA sequence: TGCAGTGCTAGAGATCGGTCAGCCAATGAGCAGTTCTTC. The encoded protein is CSARDRSANEQFF.

This clonotype was detected ten times or more. V is TRBV5-1 and J is TRBJ1-2; tentatively, D is TRBD1 (5 bases). The V end was cut by 4 bases, the J end by 4 bases, with 14 bases between. This CDR3 has 14 residues. Germline V lookup: CDR1 SGHRS, CDR2 YFSETQ. The CDR3 DNA reads TGCGCCAGCAGCCTTGAACAGGCCTCCTATGGCTACACCTTC. Translating it yields CASSLEQASYGYTF.

The table lists this clonotype with many counts. The chain joins TRBV4-3 to TRBJ1-2; 8 nucleotides line up with TRBD1. V lost 0 bases, J lost 4 bases, and 4 bases stayed unmatched. CDR3 size: 15 residues. Looked up from germline, CDR1 is LGHNA and CDR2 is YSLEER. CDR3 sequence reads: CASSQDGTGGYGYTF. The CDR3 DNA sequence: TGCGCCAGCAGCCAAGATGGAACAGGGGGCTATGGCTACACCTTC.

This clonotype was counted ten times or more. CDR3 DNA sequence: TGTGCCAGCAGCTTGGGACTTAACTCCTACGAGCAGTACTTC. It translates to CASSLGLNSYEQYF. The chain carries TRBV5-6 and TRBJ2-7, with D uncertain. Germline values: CDR1 SGHDT, CDR2 YYEEEE. The CDR3 is made up of 14 amino acids. The ends were cut back, 0 bases at V and 0 bases at J, with 7 bases in the middle.

This clonotype was detected ten times or more. The CDR3 bases are TGTGCCAGCAGCTTAGTCCCTCCAGACCGCCATGGCTACACCTTC. Translated, it gives CASSLVPPDRHGYTF. The chain carries TRBV7-3 and TRBJ1-2, with D unresolved. Per germline, CDR1 SGHTA and CDR2 FQGTGA. With 2 bases removed from V and 6 bases from J, the gap between germline ends came to 16 bases. This CDR3 is built from 15 residues.

This clonotype was observed at least ten times. This sequence joins TRBV12-3 or TRBV12-4 and TRBJ1-4, with D unclear. This CDR3 comprises 15 residues. The V end was cut by 3 bases, the J end by 0 bases, with 8 bases between. Here the CDR3 DNA reads TGTGCCAGCAGTTTCTACGGTGCAACTAATGAAAAACTGTTTTTT. Its protein is CASSFYGATNEKLFF.

This clonotype was recorded at least ten times. This rearrangement joins TRBV4-2 to TRBJ2-2, with D uncertain. V was trimmed by 1 base and J by 3 bases, leaving 6 bases between them. This CDR3 region has 14 residues. CDR1 LGHNA and CDR2 YNFKEQ come from the germline V gene. CDR3 DNA sequence: TGTGCCAGCAGCCAAGTTGTATACACCGGGGAGCTGTTTTTT. Its protein product is CASSQVVYTGELFF.

This clonotype was counted many times. V is TRBV24-1 and J is TRBJ2-5; perhaps TRBD1 as D (6 bases). In germline, CDR1 is KGHDR, CDR2 SFDVKD. The CDR3 has 14 amino acids. Trimming shortened V by 9 bases and J by 5 bases, and 18 bases separated the two germline ends. This CDR3 is CATLRIARGETQYF. For the CDR3, the DNA is TGTGCCACCTTGAGGATAGCGAGGGGGGAGACCCAGTACTTC.

This clonotype appeared many times. V gene TRBV10-1 combines with J gene TRBJ2-7; D is uncertain. The V end lost 1 base, the J end lost 6 bases, and 10 bases lay between the germline ends. Germline CDR1 is WNHNN and CDR2 is SYGVQD (reference sequence). This CDR3 is built from 13 residues. For the CDR3, the DNA is TGCGCCAGCAGTGAGTTGCAGTTCGGCGAGCAGTACTTC. This gives the protein CASSELQFGEQYF.

The table lists this clonotype with many counts. The CDR3 is CATSVGSSYNEQFF. DNA of the CDR3: TGTGCCACCTCCGTCGGAAGCTCCTACAATGAGCAGTTCTTC. The V and J genes are TRBV24-1 and TRBJ2-1, with D unclear. CDR3 length equals 14 residues. Trimming pared 9 bases from V and 0 bases from J, leaving 11 bases between. Germline CDR1 and CDR2: KGHDR and SFDVKD.

In its sample, this clonotype was seen many times. The rearrangement links TRBV4-1 to TRBJ1-1; TRBD1 is a possible D gene (6 bases). The CDR3 contains 14 residues. The V gene's germline CDR1 is MGHRA and CDR2 YSYEKL. V was shortened by 2 bases and J by 8 bases, with 15 bases between the two germline ends. CDR3 sequence: CASSQTQGDREAFF. The CDR3, as DNA: TGCGCCAGCAGCCAAACCCAGGGAGACAGGGAAGCTTTCTTT.

This clonotype was recorded many times. The gene calls are TRBV5-1 and TRBJ1-5; TRBD1 matches at 8 bases. Germline V gene sequence: CDR1 SGHRS, CDR2 YFSETQ. The trim removed 4 bases at V and 2 bases at J, leaving 2 bases unmatched. The CDR3 contains 14 residues. The DNA of the CDR3 is TGCGCCAGCAGCATGGGACAGGGCAATCAGCCCCAGCATTTT. Its protein is CASSMGQGNQPQHF.

At least ten counts were recorded for this clonotype. The CDR3 DNA sequence: TGTGCCAGCAGCGCATACAGGGGCCAAGAGACCCAGTACTTC. Translation gives CASSAYRGQETQYF. This rearrangement joins TRBV7-8 to TRBJ2-5; TRBD1 aligns across 7 bases. Germline V lookup: CDR1 SGHVS, CDR2 FQNEAQ. Trimming cost V 5 bases and J 1 base; bases outside gene matches: 4. The CDR3 runs 14 residues.

This clonotype has at least ten counts. The J gene is TRBJ2-7, the V gene TRBV18, with D possibly matching TRBD1 (6 bases). CDR3 size: 14 residues. Germline lookup yields CDR1 KGHSH and CDR2 LQKENI. Trimming took 8 bases from V and 2 from J, leaving 16 bases between them. The CDR3, as DNA: TGTGCCAGCGCGACCAGGGGTAAAACCTACGAGCAGTACTTC. Translation: CASATRGKTYEQYF.

This clonotype was picked up many times. The V gene is TRBV10-3, the J gene TRBJ1-2; D remains unclear. The CDR3 totals 16 residues. Germline CDR1 is ENHRY and CDR2 is SYGVKD. Trimming took 0 bases from V and 0 from J, leaving 11 bases between them. This chain's CDR3 is CAISESNREPNYGYTF. The CDR3 DNA reads as TGTGCCATCAGTGAGTCTAACAGAGAGCCTAACTATGGCTACACCTTC.

This clonotype was picked up many times. The chain has TRBV20-1 and TRBJ1-5, with 8 bases fitting TRBD1. V lost 6 bases and J lost 2; bases outside the gene matches: 15. This CDR3 contains 17 residues. Germline lookup yields CDR1 DFQATT and CDR2 SNEGSKA (reference sequence). CDR3 protein: CSAPGGQAQGGNQPQHF. For the CDR3, the DNA is TGCAGTGCCCCGGGGGGACAGGCCCAAGGGGGCAATCAGCCCCAGCATTTT.

The V call is TRBV11-2, the J call TRBJ1-1; D is uncertain. There are 14 residues in the CDR3. Germline V gene data show CDR1 as SGHAT and CDR2 as FQNNGV. Trimming took 2 bases from V and 1 from J, leaving 8 bases between them. The DNA for the CDR3 is TGTGCCAGCAGCTTATTGTACGGGAACACTGAAGCTTTCTTT. It translates to CASSLLYGNTEAFF. Combining the CDR3 with reference TRBV11-2 and TRBJ1-1 gives the whole variable domain EAGVAQSPRYKIIEKRQSVAFWCNPISGHATLYWYQQILGQGPKLLIQFQNNGVVDDSQLPKDRFSAERLKGVDSTLKIQPAKLEDSAVYLCASSLLYGNTEAFFGQGTRLTVV.

This clonotype was counted at least ten times. The V and J genes are TRBV7-2 and TRBJ2-3, with D perhaps TRBD1 (6 bases). Germline V gene data show CDR1 as SGHTA and CDR2 as FQGNSA. CDR3 size: 13 residues. V dropped 5 bases and J dropped 4 bases, with 10 bases sitting between them. The CDR3, as DNA: TGTGCCAGCAGCCTGGGGGCCGCAGATACGCAGTATTTT. This sequence encodes CASSLGAADTQYF.

This clonotype was seen a few times. The chain employs TRBV10-3 and TRBJ2-3; D not resolved. V was cut by 0 bases and J by 0 bases, with 7 bases left in between. CDR1 and CDR2 (germline): ENHRY, SYGVKD. The CDR3 is 15 amino acids. CDR3 protein: CAISESNPSTDTQYF. As DNA, the CDR3 is TGTGCCATCAGTGAGTCGAACCCCAGCACAGATACGCAGTATTTT.

This clonotype was counted a few times. The chain is built from TRBV6-5 and TRBJ2-6; D remains unclear. CDR1 and CDR2 from the germline V gene are MNHEY and SVGAGI. The CDR3 is made up of 16 amino acids. V lost 2 bases and J lost 0, with 8 bases in between. The CDR3 here is CASSYRASSGANVLTF. The CDR3 coding sequence is TGTGCCAGCAGTTACAGGGCCTCCTCTGGGGCCAACGTCCTGACTTTC.

This clonotype was seen many times. CDR3 sequence reads: CASSSSTGGSYNEQFF. The CDR3 DNA reads TGTGCCAGCAGCTCCTCGACAGGGGGCTCCTACAATGAGCAGTTCTTC. J is TRBJ2-1 and V is TRBV7-2, with 9 bases aligning to TRBD1. V shed 4 bases, J shed 0 bases, and the junction held 4 bases outside the gene matches. The CDR3 totals 16 residues. Germline V CDR1 and CDR2: SGHTA, FQGNSA.

There are many counts of this clonotype. The chain combines TRBV25-1 with TRBJ1-2; unclear D gene. The CDR3 loop spans 11 amino acids. Germline assignment: CDR1 MGHDK and CDR2 SYGVNS. V lost 0 bases, J lost 4 bases, and 0 bases lay in between. DNA of the CDR3: TGTGCCAGCAGTGAATACTATGGCTACACCTTC. Protein sequence: CASSEYYGYTF.

This clonotype came up many times. The J gene is TRBJ2-7, the V gene TRBV5-1; a possible D gene is TRBD2 (6 bases). V was cut by 3 bases and J by 7 bases, with 20 bases left in between. The CDR3 is made up of 15 amino acids. Germline loops: CDR1 SGHRS, CDR2 YFSETQ. The chain's CDR3 is CASSSGGRGSSEQYF. CDR3 sequence (DNA): TGCGCCAGCAGCTCCGGGGGTCGGGGATCCTCTGAGCAGTACTTC.

In its sample, this clonotype was seen many times. This chain connects TRBV5-8 to TRBJ1-5; no clear D gene. CDR1 and CDR2 from the germline V gene are SGHTS and YDEGEE. Trimming left V 0 bases short and J 6 bases short, with 13 bases between. The CDR3 extends over 15 amino acids. As DNA, the CDR3 is TGTGCCAGCAGCTTGGGCGTTAATACGGGTCAGCCCCAGCATTTT. This encodes CASSLGVNTGQPQHF.

The V and J genes are TRBV7-6 and TRBJ1-3, with 7 bases lining up with TRBD1. The V gene end was trimmed by 4 bases and the J gene end by 4 bases; junction bases not matched to a gene: 7. CDR1 and CDR2 (germline): SGHVS, FNYEAQ. The length of the CDR3 is 15 residues. In nucleotides, the CDR3 is TGTGCCAGCAGCTCCACCGACAGGGCCGGAAACACCATATATTTT. This codes for CASSSTDRAGNTIYF.

This clonotype showed up many times. V usage is TRBV20-1 and J usage is TRBJ2-2; D may be TRBD1 (6 bases). V shed 6 bases and J shed 5 bases, with 16 bases lying between them. This CDR3 contains 14 residues. Germline CDR1 and CDR2: DFQATT and SNEGSKA (reference sequence). This CDR3 reads CSAPLSGATGELFF. The CDR3 nucleotides are TGCAGTGCCCCCCTCTCAGGGGCAACCGGGGAGCTGTTTTTT.

This clonotype was seen at least ten times. The chain joins TRBV5-5 to TRBJ1-5; D remains unclear. This CDR3 is built from 14 residues. Trimming left V 4 bases short and J 9 bases short, with 17 bases between. Germline V gene sequence: CDR1 SGHKS, CDR2 YYEKEE (reference sequence). CDR3 bases: TGTGCCAGCAGCCTGGAGACGGGTATTTCGCCCCAGCATTTT. It specifies CASSLETGISPQHF.